This T cell receptor (beta chain) originates from a study of cytomegalovirus exposure and HLA in healthy donors. Study-level information: A prior analysis found 117 million unique TCR beta sequences from some 200 million T cells.

A remark on this clone: Its target is unknown.

60 Vbeta and 13 Jbeta primers were used in PCR. Method: immunoSEQ multiplex PCR; TCRdb's copy keeps in-frame clones and lacks some. Here the sample spans 150,000 or so clones, 73% being singletons. V dropped 5 bases and J dropped 1; count of bases not matched to a gene: 2. CDR1 is MGHRA, CDR2 YSYEKL, per germline. The CDR3 covers 14 residues. The study's findings and limits: Some V segments could not be told apart, so they were left out, TRBV6-2 and TRBV6-3 among them. Rare TCR sequences predominated, though certain public TCRs were found in many donors.

Sequencing was done on a sample of PBMCs. This TCR came from a woman aged 18-35 years in good health and CMV-seronegative. The chain employs TRBV4-1 and TRBJ2-5; 9 positions match TRBD2. CDR3 residues: CASSLAGVQETQYF. CDR3 nucleotide sequence: TGCGCCAGCAGCTTAGCGGGGGTCCAAGAGACCCAGTACTTC.